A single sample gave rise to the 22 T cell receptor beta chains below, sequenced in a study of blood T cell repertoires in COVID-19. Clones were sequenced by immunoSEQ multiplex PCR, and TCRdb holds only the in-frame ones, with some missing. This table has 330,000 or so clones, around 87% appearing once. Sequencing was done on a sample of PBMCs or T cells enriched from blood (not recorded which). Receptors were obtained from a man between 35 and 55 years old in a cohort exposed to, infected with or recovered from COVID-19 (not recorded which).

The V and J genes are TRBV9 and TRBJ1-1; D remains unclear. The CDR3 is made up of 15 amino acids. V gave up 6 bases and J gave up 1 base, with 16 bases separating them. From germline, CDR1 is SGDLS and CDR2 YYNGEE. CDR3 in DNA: TGTGCCAGCACCCGAGGGAGAGGGAGGAACACTGAAGCTTTCTTT. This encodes CASTRGRGRNTEAFF.

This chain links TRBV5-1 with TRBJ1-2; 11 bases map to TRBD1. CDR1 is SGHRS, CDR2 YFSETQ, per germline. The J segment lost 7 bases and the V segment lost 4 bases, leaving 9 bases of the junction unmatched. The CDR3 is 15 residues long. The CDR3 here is CASSPRTGGEIGYTF. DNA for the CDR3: TGCGCCAGCAGCCCGAGGACAGGGGGCGAGATTGGCTACACCTTC.

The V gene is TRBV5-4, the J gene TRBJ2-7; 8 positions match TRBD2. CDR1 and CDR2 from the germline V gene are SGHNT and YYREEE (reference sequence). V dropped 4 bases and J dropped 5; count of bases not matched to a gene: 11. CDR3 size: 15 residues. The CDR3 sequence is CASSPPASGSHEQYF. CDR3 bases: TGTGCCAGCAGCCCCCCGGCTAGCGGGTCCCACGAGCAGTACTTC.

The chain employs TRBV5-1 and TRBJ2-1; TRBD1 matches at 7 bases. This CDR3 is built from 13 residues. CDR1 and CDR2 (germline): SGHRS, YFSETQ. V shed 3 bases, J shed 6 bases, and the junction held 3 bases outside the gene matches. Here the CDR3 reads CASSYDRANEQFF. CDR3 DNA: TGCGCCAGCAGCTACGACAGGGCCAATGAGCAGTTCTTC.

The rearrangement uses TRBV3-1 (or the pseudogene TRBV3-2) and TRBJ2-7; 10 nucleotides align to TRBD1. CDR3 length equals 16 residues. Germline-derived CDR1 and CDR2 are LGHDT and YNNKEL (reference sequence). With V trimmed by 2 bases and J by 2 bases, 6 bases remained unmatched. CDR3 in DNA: TGTGCCAGCAGCCAACGGGACAGGGGTTTCACCTACGAGCAGTACTTC. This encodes CASSQRDRGFTYEQYF.

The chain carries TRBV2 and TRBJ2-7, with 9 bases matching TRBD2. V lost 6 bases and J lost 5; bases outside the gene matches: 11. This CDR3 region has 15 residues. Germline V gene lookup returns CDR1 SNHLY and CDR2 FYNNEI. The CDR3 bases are TGTGCCAGCAGACCGGCGGGGGGGATCAAGAACGAGCAGTACTTC. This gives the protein CASRPAGGIKNEQYF.

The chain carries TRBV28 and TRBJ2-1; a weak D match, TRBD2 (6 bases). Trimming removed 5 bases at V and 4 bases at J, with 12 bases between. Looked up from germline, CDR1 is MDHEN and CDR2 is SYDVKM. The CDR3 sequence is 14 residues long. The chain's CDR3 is CASSTPGTYNEQFF. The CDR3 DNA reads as TGTGCCAGCAGTACCCCCGGGACTTACAATGAGCAGTTCTTC.

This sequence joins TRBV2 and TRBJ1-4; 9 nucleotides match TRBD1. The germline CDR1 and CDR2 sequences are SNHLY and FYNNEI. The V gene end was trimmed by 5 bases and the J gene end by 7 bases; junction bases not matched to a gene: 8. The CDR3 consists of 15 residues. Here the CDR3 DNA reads TGTGCCAGCAGTAACTTACAGGGGGCCAGTGAAAAACTGTTTTTT. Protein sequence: CASSNLQGASEKLFF. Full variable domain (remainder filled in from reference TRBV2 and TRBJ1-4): EPEVTQTPSHQVTQMGQEVILRCVPISNHLYFYWYRQILGQKVEFLVSFYNNEISEKSEIFDDQFSVERPDGSNFTLKIRSTKLEDSAMYFCASSNLQGASEKLFFGSGTQLSVL.

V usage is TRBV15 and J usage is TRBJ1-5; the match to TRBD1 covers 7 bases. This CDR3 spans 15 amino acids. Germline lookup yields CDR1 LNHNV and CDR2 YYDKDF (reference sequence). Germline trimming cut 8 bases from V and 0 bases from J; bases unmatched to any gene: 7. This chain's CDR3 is CATVRDRNSNQPQHF. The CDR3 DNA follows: TGTGCCACCGTCCGGGACAGAAATAGCAATCAGCCCCAGCATTTT.

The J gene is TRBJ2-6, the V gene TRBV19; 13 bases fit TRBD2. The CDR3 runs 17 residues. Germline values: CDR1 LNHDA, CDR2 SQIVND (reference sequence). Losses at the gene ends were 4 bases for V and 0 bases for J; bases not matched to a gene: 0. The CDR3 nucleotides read TGTGCCAGTAGTAGGACTAGCGGGAGCTCTGGGGCCAACGTCCTGACTTTC. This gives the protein CASSRTSGSSGANVLTF.

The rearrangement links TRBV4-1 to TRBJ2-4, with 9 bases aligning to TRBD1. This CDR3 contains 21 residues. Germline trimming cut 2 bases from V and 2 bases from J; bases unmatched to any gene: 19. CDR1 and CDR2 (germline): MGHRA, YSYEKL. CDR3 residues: CASSQLEDNLGQGLTKNIQYF. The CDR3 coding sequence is TGCGCCAGCAGCCAACTCGAAGATAATTTGGGACAGGGTTTAACCAAAAACATTCAGTACTTC.

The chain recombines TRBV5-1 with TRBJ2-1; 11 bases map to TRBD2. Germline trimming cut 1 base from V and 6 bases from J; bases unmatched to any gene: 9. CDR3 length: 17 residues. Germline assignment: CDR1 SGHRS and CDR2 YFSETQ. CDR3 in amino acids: CASSLRPTSGTSNEQFF. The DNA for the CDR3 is TGCGCCAGCAGCTTGAGGCCGACTAGCGGGACTAGCAATGAGCAGTTCTTC.

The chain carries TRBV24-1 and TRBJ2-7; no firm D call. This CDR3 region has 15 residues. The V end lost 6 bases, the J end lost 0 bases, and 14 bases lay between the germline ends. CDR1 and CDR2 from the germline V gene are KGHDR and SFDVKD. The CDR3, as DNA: TGTGCCACCAGTTACCCGCCGAAGCCCTCCTACGAGCAGTACTTC. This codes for CATSYPPKPSYEQYF.

This CDR3 is CASRPTPNRDHNEKLFF. DNA of the CDR3: TGCGCCAGCAGACCAACACCAAACAGGGACCACAATGAAAAACTGTTTTTT. The V and J genes are TRBV5-1 and TRBJ1-4; D perhaps matches TRBD1 (6 bases). The CDR3 extends over 17 amino acids. V lost 5 bases and J lost 5, with 22 bases in between. From germline, CDR1 is SGHRS and CDR2 YFSETQ.

The CDR3 reads CASSFELNTEAFF. Written as DNA, the CDR3 is TGTGCCAGCAGTTTCGAGTTGAACACTGAAGCTTTCTTT. The rearrangement joins TRBV27 to TRBJ1-1; D is ambiguous. Germline V gives CDR1 MNHEY, CDR2 SMNVEV (reference sequence). This CDR3 has 13 amino acids. The germline V and J ends were trimmed by 3 bases and 0 bases, with 5 bases remaining between them.

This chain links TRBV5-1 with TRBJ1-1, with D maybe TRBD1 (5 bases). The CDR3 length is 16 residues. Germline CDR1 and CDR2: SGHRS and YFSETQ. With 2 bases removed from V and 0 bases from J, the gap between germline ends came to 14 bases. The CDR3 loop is CASSLGGAHMNTEAFF. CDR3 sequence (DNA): TGCGCCAGCAGCTTAGGAGGGGCGCATATGAACACTGAAGCTTTCTTT.

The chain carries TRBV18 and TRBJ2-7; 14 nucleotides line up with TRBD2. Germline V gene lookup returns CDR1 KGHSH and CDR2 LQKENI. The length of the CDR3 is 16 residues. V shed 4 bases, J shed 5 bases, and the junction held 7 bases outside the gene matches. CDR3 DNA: TGTGCCAGCTCACAGCCGGGACTAGCGGGAGCCCACGAGCAGTACTTC. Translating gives CASSQPGLAGAHEQYF.

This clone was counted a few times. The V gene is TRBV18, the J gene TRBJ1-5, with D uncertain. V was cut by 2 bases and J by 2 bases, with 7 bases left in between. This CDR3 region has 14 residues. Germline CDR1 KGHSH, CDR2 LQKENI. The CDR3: CASSPSPGNQPQHF. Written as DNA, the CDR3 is TGTGCCAGCTCACCAAGTCCGGGCAATCAGCCCCAGCATTTT.

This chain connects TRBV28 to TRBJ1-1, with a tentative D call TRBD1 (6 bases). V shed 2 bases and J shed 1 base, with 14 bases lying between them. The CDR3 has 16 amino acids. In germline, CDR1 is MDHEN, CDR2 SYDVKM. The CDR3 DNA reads TGTGCCAGCAGTTTAGGGGCAGACAGGTCGAACACTGAAGCTTTCTTT. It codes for CASSLGADRSNTEAFF.

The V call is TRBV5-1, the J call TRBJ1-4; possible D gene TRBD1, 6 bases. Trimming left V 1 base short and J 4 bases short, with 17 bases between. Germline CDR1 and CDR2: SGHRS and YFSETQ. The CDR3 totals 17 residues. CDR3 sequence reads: CASSLPTRGQGNEKLFF. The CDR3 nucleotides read TGCGCCAGCAGCTTGCCCACCAGGGGCCAGGGTAATGAAAAACTGTTTTTT.

CDR3 loop: CASSPGPGAEAFF. In DNA, the CDR3 is TGTGCCAGCAGCCCTGGGCCAGGGGCTGAAGCTTTCTTT. This chain uses TRBV7-6 with TRBJ1-1; D is perhaps TRBD1 (6 bases). Per germline, CDR1 SGHVS and CDR2 FNYEAQ. Trimming pared 5 bases from V and 6 bases from J, leaving 13 bases between. This CDR3 contains 13 residues.

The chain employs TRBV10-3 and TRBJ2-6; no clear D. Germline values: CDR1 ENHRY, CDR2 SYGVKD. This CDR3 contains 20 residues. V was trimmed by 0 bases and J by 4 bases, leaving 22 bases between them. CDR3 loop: CAISESLTTGGLVGANVLTF. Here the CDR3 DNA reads TGTGCCATCAGTGAGTCCTTGACGACTGGCGGCCTGGTGGGGGCCAACGTCCTGACTTTC.